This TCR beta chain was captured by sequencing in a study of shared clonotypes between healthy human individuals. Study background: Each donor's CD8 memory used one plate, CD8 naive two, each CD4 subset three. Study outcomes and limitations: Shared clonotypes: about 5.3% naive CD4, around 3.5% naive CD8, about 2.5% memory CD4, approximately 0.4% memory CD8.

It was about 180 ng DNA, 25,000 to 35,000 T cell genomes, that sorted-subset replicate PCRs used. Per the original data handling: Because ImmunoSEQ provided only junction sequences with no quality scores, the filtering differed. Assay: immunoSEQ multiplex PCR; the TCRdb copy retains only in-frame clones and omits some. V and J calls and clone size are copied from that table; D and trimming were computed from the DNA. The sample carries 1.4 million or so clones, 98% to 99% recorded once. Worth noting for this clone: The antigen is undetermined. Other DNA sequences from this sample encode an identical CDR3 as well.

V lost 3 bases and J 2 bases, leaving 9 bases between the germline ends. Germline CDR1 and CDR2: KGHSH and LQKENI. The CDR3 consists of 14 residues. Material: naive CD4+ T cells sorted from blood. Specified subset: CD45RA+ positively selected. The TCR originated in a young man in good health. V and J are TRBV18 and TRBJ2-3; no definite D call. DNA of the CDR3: TGTGCCAGCTCACCTCGGACCGTCACAGATACGCAGTATTTT. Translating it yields CASSPRTVTDTQYF.